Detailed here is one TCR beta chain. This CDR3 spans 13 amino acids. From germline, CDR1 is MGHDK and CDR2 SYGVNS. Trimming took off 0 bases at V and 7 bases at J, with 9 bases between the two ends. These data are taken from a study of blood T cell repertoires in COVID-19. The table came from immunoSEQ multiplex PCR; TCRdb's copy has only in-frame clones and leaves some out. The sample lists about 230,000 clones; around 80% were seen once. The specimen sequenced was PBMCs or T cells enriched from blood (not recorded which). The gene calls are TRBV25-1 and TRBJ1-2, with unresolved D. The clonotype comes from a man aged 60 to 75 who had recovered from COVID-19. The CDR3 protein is CASSEYSGIGYTF. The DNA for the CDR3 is TGTGCCAGCAGTGAATATTCCGGGATTGGCTACACCTTC.